The 15 T cell receptor beta chains reported below all come from one sample, sequenced in a study of cytomegalovirus exposure and HLA in healthy donors. Both 60 Vbeta primers and 13 Jbeta primers went into the PCR. TCRdb's copy holds only in-frame clones and misses some; the assay was immunoSEQ multiplex PCR. The profile covers approximately 210,000 clones, with about 76% appearing a single time and 1.6% taken by the ten largest. Sequencing was done on a sample of PBMCs. The origin of the receptors is a woman between 50 and 59 years old in good health and CMV-seronegative.

J is TRBJ2-3 and V is TRBV5-1, with 11 bases that match TRBD2. The CDR3 runs to 17 residues. The trim removed 4 bases at V and 2 bases at J, leaving 9 bases unmatched. CDR1 and CDR2 (germline): SGHRS, YFSETQ. For the CDR3, the DNA is TGCGCCAGCAGCCTAATCCCGACTAGCGGGACCACAGATACGCAGTATTTT. Translating it yields CASSLIPTSGTTDTQYF.

This rearrangement joins TRBV2 to TRBJ1-1; D gene uncertain. V gave up 7 bases and J gave up 4 bases, with 22 bases separating them. Germline-derived CDR1 and CDR2 are SNHLY and FYNNEI. The CDR3 totals 16 residues. In DNA, the CDR3 is TGTGCCAGCAATCCCCTAGGGAGGAGGCAGACCACTGAAGCTTTCTTT. This encodes CASNPLGRRQTTEAFF. Supplemented by reference TRBV2 and TRBJ1-1, the full variable domain reads EPEVTQTPSHQVTQMGQEVILRCVPISNHLYFYWYRQILGQKVEFLVSFYNNEISEKSEIFDDQFSVERPDGSNFTLKIRSTKLEDSAMYFCASNPLGRRQTTEAFFGQGTRLTVV.

The V call is TRBV7-2, the J call TRBJ2-5; D is possibly TRBD2 (6 bases). Germline assignment: CDR1 SGHTA and CDR2 FQGNSA. The length of the CDR3 is 19 residues. Trimming removed 7 bases from V and 4 bases from J, with 31 bases in between. The DNA for the CDR3 is TGTGCCAGCACCCTAAGGGTGGTCCATTATGCGGAGGGTAGAGAGACCCAGTACTTC. Protein sequence: CASTLRVVHYAEGRETQYF.

This clone was recorded a few times. Different DNA sequences within this sample yield the same CDR3. V usage is TRBV6-6 and J usage is TRBJ1-4, with 11 bases aligning to TRBD1. After removal of 8 bases from V and 7 bases from J, the junction contained 3 bases not matched to a gene. Germline assignment: CDR1 MNHNY and CDR2 SVGAGI (reference sequence). The CDR3 length is 13 residues. The CDR3 sequence: CASAGTGGEKLFF. For the CDR3, the DNA is TGTGCCAGCGCCGGGACAGGGGGTGAAAAACTGTTTTTT.

The chain links TRBV7-2 to TRBJ2-1; 11 bases agree with TRBD2. The CDR3 is 18 residues long. CDR1 SGHTA and CDR2 FQGNSA come from the germline V gene. Trimming cost V 1 base and J 9 bases; bases outside gene matches: 14. The CDR3 region is CASSLGLVIAGGETEQFF. The CDR3 DNA is TGTGCCAGCAGCTTAGGCCTCGTTATAGCGGGGGGGGAAACTGAGCAGTTCTTC.

This chain joins TRBV13 and TRBJ2-4; 7 bases fit TRBD1. J lost 6 bases, V lost 0 bases, and 5 bases had no gene match. This CDR3 has 15 amino acids. CDR1 is PRHDT and CDR2 is FYEKMQ in the germline V gene (reference sequence). The DNA for the CDR3 is TGTGCCAGCAGCTTAGGGAGGGGGCTAATAAACATTCAGTACTTC. It encodes CASSLGRGLINIQYF. Full variable domain (outside the CDR3, taken from reference TRBV13 and TRBJ2-4): AAGVIQSPRHLIKEKRETATLKCYPIPRHDTVYWYQQGPGQDPQFLISFYEKMQSDKGSIPDRFSAQQFSDYHSELNMSSLELGDSALYFCASSLGRGLINIQYFGAGTRLSVL.

The genes are TRBV28 and TRBJ2-5; 7 nucleotides line up with TRBD2. Near its end, the DNA agrees better with TRBJ2-7, so the J call may be wrong. Germline loops: CDR1 MDHEN, CDR2 SYDVKM. CDR3 length: 15 amino acids. The CDR3 loop is CASSPLRTSLYEQYF. CDR3 in DNA: TGTGCCAGCAGCCCCTTAAGGACTAGTCTCTACGAGCAGTACTTC.

V usage is TRBV5-1 and J usage is TRBJ2-3; 8 bases match TRBD1. Trimming removed 3 bases from V and 1 base from J; junction bases left unmatched: 10. The CDR3 loop spans 17 amino acids. Germline CDR1 SGHRS, CDR2 YFSETQ. CDR3 sequence: CASSWGDRGSGTDTQYF. The CDR3 DNA sequence: TGCGCCAGCAGCTGGGGCGACAGGGGCTCGGGCACAGATACGCAGTATTTT. The full variable domain, in which reference TRBV5-1 and TRBJ2-3 provide the parts outside the CDR3, is KAGVTQTPRYLIKTRGQQVTLSCSPISGHRSVSWYQQTPGQGLQFLFEYFSETQRNKGNFPGRFSGRQFSNSRSEMNVSTLELGDSALYLCASSWGDRGSGTDTQYFGPGTRLTVL.

The V gene is TRBV6-1, the J gene TRBJ1-2; tentative D call: TRBD1 (6 bases). CDR3 size: 13 residues. The germline CDR1 and CDR2 sequences are MNHNS and SASEGT. Trimming stripped 5 bases from V and 5 bases from J, with 12 bases between. This CDR3 reads CASSRTDLYGYTF. The CDR3 DNA reads TGTGCCAGCAGTCGGACAGACCTATATGGCTACACCTTC.

This clone appeared a single time. CDR3 nucleotide sequence: TGTGCCAGCAGCTTTACTAGCGCATCCTACAATGAGCAGTTCTTC. Translation: CASSFTSASYNEQFF. The chain uses TRBV14 and TRBJ2-1; 7 bases map to TRBD2. The CDR3 is made up of 15 amino acids. Germline V gene sequence: CDR1 SGHDN, CDR2 FVKESK. Losses at the gene ends were 5 bases for V and 1 base for J; bases not matched to a gene: 5.

The chain recombines TRBV5-8 with TRBJ1-5; 9 bases match TRBD1. V lost 0 bases, J lost 4 bases, and 2 bases stayed unmatched. Germline V CDR1 and CDR2: SGHTS, YDEGEE. The CDR3 covers 15 residues. For the CDR3, the DNA is TGTGCCAGCAGCTTGGAGGGACAGGGAAATCAGCCCCAGCATTTT. It translates to CASSLEGQGNQPQHF.

CDR3 loop: CASRPTSGARTGELFF. In nucleotides, the CDR3 is TGTGCCAGCAGGCCAACTAGCGGGGCCCGCACCGGGGAGCTGTTTTTT. J is TRBJ2-2 and V is TRBV7-9, with 10 bases lining up with TRBD2. The CDR3 length is 16 residues. Germline CDR1 is SEHNR and CDR2 is FQNEAQ (reference sequence). J gave up 4 bases and V 6 bases, and 8 bases lay outside the gene matches.

V and J are TRBV6-1 and TRBJ2-2, with TRBD1 matching over 8 bases. V lost 5 bases, J lost 6 bases, and 5 bases stayed unmatched. Germline loops: CDR1 MNHNS, CDR2 SASEGT. The CDR3 runs to 14 residues. The CDR3 is CASSTLQGAGELFF. CDR3 coding DNA: TGTGCCAGCAGTACCCTACAGGGGGCCGGGGAGCTGTTTTTT.

The chain is built from TRBV28 and TRBJ2-7, with 8 bases matching TRBD2. Looked up from germline, CDR1 is MDHEN and CDR2 is SYDVKM. Trimming removed 4 bases from V and 1 base from J; junction bases left unmatched: 12. The CDR3 runs to 17 residues. This CDR3 is CASSSPLGGGDSYEQYF. For the CDR3, the DNA is TGTGCCAGCAGTTCCCCACTCGGGGGGGGCGATTCCTACGAGCAGTACTTC.

This chain links TRBV19 with TRBJ2-5; TRBD1 matches 9 bases. The CDR3 totals 15 residues. J lost 2 bases, V lost 3 bases, and 4 bases had no gene match. Germline CDR1 LNHDA, CDR2 SQIVND (reference sequence). CDR3 bases: TGTGCCAGTAGTATCGCGGGACAGGGTCAAGAGACCCAGTACTTC. Amino acids: CASSIAGQGQETQYF.